The 10 T cell receptor beta chains presented below share a single source sample, sequenced in a study of technical replicates of blood from a few donors. Assay used: immunoSEQ multiplex PCR; TCRdb lists only in-frame clones, some missing. The sample contains about 79,000 clones, more than 85% of which appear only once. Sequencing was done on a sample of T cells isolated from PBMCs. Source of these receptors: a human donor in good health. Some clones in this sample may be carry-over from other donors' samples.

The V call is TRBV5-6, the J call TRBJ1-5; 8 nucleotides line up with TRBD1. Trimming cost V 4 bases and J 4 bases; bases outside gene matches: 7. CDR3 length: 15 amino acids. Looked up from germline, CDR1 is SGHDT and CDR2 is YYEEEE. The CDR3 sequence: CASSTTTGGNQPQHF. The CDR3 coding sequence is TGTGCCAGCAGCACTACCACAGGGGGGAATCAGCCCCAGCATTTT.

V gene TRBV9 combines with J gene TRBJ1-4; 7 positions match TRBD1. J gave up 4 bases and V 0 bases, and 6 bases lay outside the gene matches. CDR1 and CDR2 from the germline V gene are SGDLS and YYNGEE. The CDR3 length is 16 residues. The CDR3 DNA sequence: TGTGCCAGCAGCGTAGACTGGACAGGTGGTAATGAAAAACTGTTTTTT. It translates to CASSVDWTGGNEKLFF.

CDR3 DNA sequence: TGTGCCAGTAGTTCCTACTCCTACGAGCAGTACTTC. This gives the protein CASSSYSYEQYF. V is TRBV19 and J is TRBJ2-7; D is ambiguous. CDR1 and CDR2 (germline): LNHDA, SQIVND (reference sequence). The length of the CDR3 is 12 residues. Between the trimmed V and J ends, which lost 5 bases and 0 bases, there was a span of 5 bases.

The chain uses TRBV7-2 and TRBJ2-3; 15 bases are a match to TRBD2. Germline CDR1 reads SGHTA; CDR2 reads FQGNSA. V gave up 1 base and J gave up 13 bases; unmatched junction bases: 3. This CDR3 spans 14 amino acids. The CDR3 protein is CASSLGTSGRAKYF. CDR3 sequence (DNA): TGTGCCAGCAGCTTAGGGACTAGCGGGAGGGCCAAGTATTTT.

The rearrangement uses TRBV5-1 and TRBJ2-1; 9 positions match TRBD1. There are 15 residues in the CDR3. Trimming at V came to 0 bases and at J to 4 bases, leaving 2 bases not matched to a gene. Germline values: CDR1 SGHRS, CDR2 YFSETQ. CDR3 DNA: TGCGCCAGCAGCTTGGTGGGACAGGGTTACAATGAGCAGTTCTTC. As protein: CASSLVGQGYNEQFF.

The chain uses TRBV28 and TRBJ2-7, with D perhaps TRBD1 (5 bases). Germline V gives CDR1 MDHEN, CDR2 SYDVKM. V lost 2 bases, J lost 2 bases, and 10 bases lay in between. The CDR3 loop spans 14 amino acids. Written as DNA, the CDR3 is TGTGCCAGCAGTTTACAGGGCGGCCCCTACGAGCAGTACTTC. Protein: CASSLQGGPYEQYF.

The chain recombines TRBV27 with TRBJ2-7, with D uncertain. Trimming stripped 3 bases from V and 1 base from J, with 7 bases between. The CDR3 is made up of 13 amino acids. Germline CDR1 reads MNHEY; CDR2 reads SMNVEV (reference sequence). In DNA, the CDR3 is TGTGCCAGCAGTTTTTCTAGTTCCTACGAGCAGTACTTC. It is translated as CASSFSSSYEQYF.

The chain is built from TRBV11-2 and TRBJ1-4, with 9 bases matching TRBD1. The V gene's germline CDR1 is SGHAT and CDR2 FQNNGV. CDR3 length: 14 amino acids. The ends lost 7 bases at V and 8 bases at J; junction bases unmatched: 8. The CDR3 nucleotides read TGTGCCAGCATCCAGGCTACAGGGGGCGAAAAACTGTTTTTT. Its protein product is CASIQATGGEKLFF. The full variable domain, with the rest looked up from reference TRBV11-2 and TRBJ1-4, is EAGVAQSPRYKIIEKRQSVAFWCNPISGHATLYWYQQILGQGPKLLIQFQNNGVVDDSQLPKDRFSAERLKGVDSTLKIQPAKLEDSAVYLCASIQATGGEKLFFGSGTQLSVL.

This chain links TRBV27 with TRBJ2-1; the match to TRBD2 covers 8 bases. Trimming cost V 6 bases and J 3 bases; bases outside gene matches: 7. The CDR3 length is 15 residues. Germline loops: CDR1 MNHEY, CDR2 SMNVEV (reference sequence). The CDR3 DNA follows: TGTGCCAGCAGCCCCCGGGGGACTAGCTACAATGAGCAGTTCTTC. Protein sequence: CASSPRGTSYNEQFF.

The V gene is TRBV6-1, the J gene TRBJ2-7, with TRBD1 identical over 9 bases. CDR3 length: 14 residues. The germline V gene has CDR1 MNHNS and CDR2 SASEGT. Losses at the gene ends were 4 bases for V and 6 bases for J; bases not matched to a gene: 7. The CDR3 protein is CASSVVQGAGEQYF. As DNA, the CDR3 is TGTGCCAGCAGTGTGGTACAGGGGGCAGGCGAGCAGTACTTC.